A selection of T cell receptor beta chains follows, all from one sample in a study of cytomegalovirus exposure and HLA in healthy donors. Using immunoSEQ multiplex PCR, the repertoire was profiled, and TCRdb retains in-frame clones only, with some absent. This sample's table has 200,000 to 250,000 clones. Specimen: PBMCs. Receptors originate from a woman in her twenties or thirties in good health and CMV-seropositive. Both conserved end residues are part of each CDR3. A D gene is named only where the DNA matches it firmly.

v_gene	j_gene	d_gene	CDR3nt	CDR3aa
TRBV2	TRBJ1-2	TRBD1	TGTGCCAGCAGTGAAGGACAGGGGGCTAACTATGGCTACACCTTC	CASSEGQGANYGYTF
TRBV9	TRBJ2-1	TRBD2	TGTGCCAGCAGCCCACGTAGCGGGAGTCAAAATGAGCAGTTCTTC	CASSPRSGSQNEQFF
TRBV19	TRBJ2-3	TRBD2	TGTGCCTGTAGTATATCAACCGGGACTAGCAGAGATACGCAGTATTTT	CACSISTGTSRDTQYF
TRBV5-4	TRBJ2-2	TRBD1	TGTGCCAGCAGCTCTCTGGGACAGGGGGCCGTCACCGGGGAGCTGTTTTTT	CASSSLGQGAVTGELFF
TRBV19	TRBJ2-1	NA	TGTGCCAGTAGAGAAGACAGTGCGGACTCCTACAATGAGCAGTTCTTC	CASREDSADSYNEQFF
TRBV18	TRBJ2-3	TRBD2	TGTGCCAGCTCACCCCCCGGGGGGAGTAGGGCAGATACGCAGTATTTT	CASSPPGGSRADTQYF
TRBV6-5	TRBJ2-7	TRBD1	TGTGCCAGCAGACCAGGGACAGGATCTTCCTACGAGCAGTACTTC	CASRPGTGSSYEQYF
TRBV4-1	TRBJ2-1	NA	TGCGCCAGCAGCCAAGAGGGGGGACGTTGGAGCTCCTACAATGAGCAGTTCTTC	CASSQEGGRWSSYNEQFF
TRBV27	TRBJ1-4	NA	TGTGCCAGCAGCTTACGGGGATTTAATGAAAAACTGTTTTTT	CASSLRGFNEKLFF
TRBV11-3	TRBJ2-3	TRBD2	TGTGCCAGCAGCCTGGGACTAGCGGGAAGCACAGATACGCAGTATTTT	CASSLGLAGSTDTQYF
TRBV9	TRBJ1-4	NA	TGTGCCAGCAGCGAGACAGACTCGAATGAAAAACTGTTTTTT	CASSETDSNEKLFF
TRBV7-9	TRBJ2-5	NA	TGTGCCAGCAGCTTAGAAAGGGGCCAAGAGACCCAGTACTTC	CASSLERGQETQYF
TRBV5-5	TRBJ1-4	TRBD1	TGTGCCAGCAGCTTGGGACAGGGGTACGAAAAACTGTTTTTT	CASSLGQGYEKLFF
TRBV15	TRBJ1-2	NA	TGTGCCACCAGCAGAGAAAGACAGAACTATGGCTACACCTTC	CATSRERQNYGYTF
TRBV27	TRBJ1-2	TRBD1	TGTGCCAGCAGTTCAACAGGGGGCTATGGCTACACCTTC	CASSSTGGYGYTF
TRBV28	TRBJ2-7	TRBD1	TGTGCCAGCAGAACAGGGGGTAACTACGAGCAGTACTTC	CASRTGGNYEQYF
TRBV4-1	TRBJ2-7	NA	TGCGCCAGCAGCCTCGGACAGACCCGCGGCTACGAGCAGTACTTC	CASSLGQTRGYEQYF
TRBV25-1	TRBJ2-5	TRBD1	TGTGCCAGCGCCTTTGGTCCGGGACAGGGGAGCCAAGAGACCCAGTACTTC	CASAFGPGQGSQETQYF
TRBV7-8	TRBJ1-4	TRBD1	TGTGCCAGCAGCTTGGGACAGGGTCGTTTCGGTGAAAAACTGTTTTTT	CASSLGQGRFGEKLFF
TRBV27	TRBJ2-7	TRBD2	TGTGCCACCCGCGCCCGAGGGAGGGGCGCCGAGCAGTACTTC	CATRARGRGAEQYF
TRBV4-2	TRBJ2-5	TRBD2	TGTGCCAGCAGCCAAGCAGCGGGGTGGGAGGAGACCCAGTACTTC	CASSQAAGWEETQYF
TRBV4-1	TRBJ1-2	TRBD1	TGCGCCAGCAGCCCCGGACAGGGGAGCGATGGCTACACCTTC	CASSPGQGSDGYTF
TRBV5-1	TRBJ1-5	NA	TGCGCCAGCAGCTTGGACCCGGGTAATCAGCCCCAGCATTTT	CASSLDPGNQPQHF
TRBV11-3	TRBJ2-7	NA	TGTGCCAGCAGCTTAGGGGACGGGGGTTCCTACGAGCAGTACTTC	CASSLGDGGSYEQYF
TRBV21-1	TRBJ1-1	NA	TGTGCCAGCAGCAAAGTTTGGAGGGGCGTGAACACTGAAGCTTTCTTT	CASSKVWRGVNTEAFF
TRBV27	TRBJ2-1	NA	TGTGCCAGCAGTATCAATAGTGGACGGAGGGGAGAGTTCTTC	CASSINSGRRGEFF
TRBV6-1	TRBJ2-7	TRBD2	TGTGCCAGCAGTGGGACTAGTCCCTACGAGCAGTACTTC	CASSGTSPYEQYF
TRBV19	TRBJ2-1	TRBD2	TGTGCCAGTAGTATATCTACTAGCGGGGGGTACAACAGAGAATACAATGAGCAGTTCTTC	CASSISTSGGYNREYNEQFF
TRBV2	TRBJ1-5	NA	TGTGCCAGCAGTGAAGACAGGGACCAGCATTTT	CASSEDRDQHF
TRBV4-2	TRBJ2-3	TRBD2	TGTGCCAGCAGCCTTGTAGCGGGGGGGCCCGAAAGCACAGATACGCAGTATTTT	CASSLVAGGPESTDTQYF
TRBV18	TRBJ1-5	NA	TGTGCCAGCTCACTCCAAGCTACGGGGGGCGGGAGCAATCAGCCCCAGCATTTT	CASSLQATGGGSNQPQHF
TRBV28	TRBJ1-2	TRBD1	TGTGCCAGCAGTTTAGCCCCCTCCAGGGGGCTTAGCTATGGCTACACCTTC	CASSLAPSRGLSYGYTF
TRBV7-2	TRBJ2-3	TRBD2	TGTGCCAGCAAAAGGACTAGCGGGGCAGATACGCAGTATTTT	CASKRTSGADTQYF
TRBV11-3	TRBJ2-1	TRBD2	TGTGCCAGCAGCTTGGGACTAGCGGGAACCTCCTACAATGAGCAGTTCTTC	CASSLGLAGTSYNEQFF
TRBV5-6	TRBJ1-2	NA	TGTGCCAGCAGCCGGGCAGGGGATGGCTACACCTTC	CASSRAGDGYTF
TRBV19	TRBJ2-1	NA	TGTGCCAGTAGTAGGATTCGAGGCAATGAGCAGTTCTTC	CASSRIRGNEQFF